This T cell receptor (beta chain) was identified during a study of spatial heterogeneity in lung cancer. This clonotype was observed many times. The junction departs from germline at one end; a sequencing error may be responsible. This CDR3 contains 15 residues. The germline V gene encodes CDR1 SSHAT and CDR2 FNYEAQ (reference sequence). One entry per CDR3 protein results from TCRdb running MiXCR on the 5' RACE reads. The data hold under 25,000 distinct CDR3 sequences, with more than 8% observed a single time. Sample time point: blood at routine non-recurrence follow-up after resection. Whole RNA came from tumor, nontumor lung or frozen PBMC and was sequenced without being sorted.

This sequence joins TRBV7-7 and TRBJ2-2; 9 bases map to TRBD1. Source: PBMCs, taken at follow-up. This TCR was sampled from a female donor with early-stage non-small cell lung cancer. The CDR3, as DNA: TGTGCTAGCAGCCCAGACAGGGGGTACGGCGGGGAGCTGTTTTTT. This translates into CASSPDRGYGGELFF.